This note documents a single T cell receptor (beta chain) sequence. The entry originates in a study of Ad26.COV2.S vaccination and SARS-CoV-2 variants. Across the study: The study gave Ad26.COV2.S intramuscularly, once or twice 56 days apart.

The CDR3 contains 17 residues. The V end was cut by 4 bases, the J end by 2 bases, with 19 bases between. Germline lookup yields CDR1 LGHNA and CDR2 YSLEER. Documented treatment: 15 to 20 received Ad26.COV2.S at low or high dose, single or two shots; 5 received placebo; per-sample allocation not given. Specimens were obtained on day 63 following the first vaccine or placebo injection. Its platform was an Ad26 vector, and its expressed antigen was Wuhan-strain SARS-CoV-2 spike. Measured with immunoSEQ multiplex PCR; TCRdb has only the in-frame clones, and not every one. The data contain about 350,000 clones, around 84% of them singletons.

The specimen comprised peripheral blood, sampled in a trial of Ad26.COV2.S vaccine versus placebo. This sequence joins TRBV4-3 and TRBJ2-3; tentative D call: TRBD1 (6 bases). The TCR sequence derives from a person aged 18-65 years who received the Ad26.COV2.S COVID-19 vaccine or a placebo. Written as DNA, the CDR3 is TGCGCCAGCAGCCTGACGGGGCAGGGGTTCCTCACAGATACGCAGTATTTT. Its protein is CASSLTGQGFLTDTQYF.